The entry that follows covers one T cell receptor (beta chain) sequence. Its matching antigen is unknown. There were eight separate reactions per sample in which cDNA was made. TCRdb reprocessed the 5' RACE reads; each CDR3 protein has one entry and no DNA is given. Its listing shows under 150,000 distinct CDR3 sequences. This specimen comes from a study of monozygotic twins with inflammatory bowel disease. Germline V CDR1 and CDR2: LNHNV, YYDKDF (reference sequence). This CDR3 spans 14 amino acids. Study results and limitations: Between concordant and discordant twins, repertoire similarity failed to differ, a result that limited power may explain. Healthy co-twins had higher TCRbeta inverse Simpson diversity than their IBD twins.

The chain is built from TRBV15 and TRBJ1-5; TCRdb reports TRBD1, a call that lacks DNA to check it against. This sequence was found in a human donor with ulcerative colitis or Crohn's disease, or a healthy co-twin of an affected twin (not recorded which). Material for sequencing was blood. Here the CDR3 reads CATSKFGTNQPQHF.